This T cell receptor beta chain was identified in a study of cytomegalovirus exposure and HLA in healthy donors. Study results and caveats: For cytomegalovirus status, the classifier reportedly gave diagnoses with high specificity and sensitivity.

To note about this clone: The target antigen is unknown.

Germline values: CDR1 MNHEY, CDR2 SVGAGI. The CDR3 extends over 14 amino acids. The V end was cut by 6 bases, the J end by 4 bases, with 14 bases between. Though probably carrying unrecorded immune exposures, donors were nominally healthy at sampling. Primers included in the PCR were 60 Vbeta and 13 Jbeta primers. Produced via immunoSEQ multiplex PCR; TCRdb's table is partial and in-frame only. This table has 150,000 to 200,000 clones, 84% appearing once. The chain has TRBV6-5 and TRBJ2-3; a possible D gene is TRBD2 (5 bases). Sequencing was performed on PBMCs. The clonotype comes from a man aged 18 to 29 in good health and CMV-seronegative. In DNA form, the CDR3 reads TGTGCCAGCAGCCGAGGCGGGTTCGCAGATACGCAGTATTTT. Its translation: CASSRGGFADTQYF.